This TCR beta chain was identified in a study of T cells in localized non-small cell lung cancer. General study results and limits: In adjacent lung appeared a median 57 of the top 100 tumor clones.

Details on this clone: Antigen specificity is unknown.

Only in-frame clones appear in the TCRdb table, and some are missing; sequencing was by immunoSEQ multiplex PCR. This table holds about 24,000 clones, 88% found once. The sequence was obtained from a woman between 40 and 69 years old with stage III lung adenocarcinoma. The specimen comprised peripheral blood mononuclear cells, sampled before any cancer treatment.

As DNA, the CDR3 is TGTGCCAGCAGCTTAGACAAAGATACGCAGTATTTT. This sequence encodes CASSLDKDTQYF. This chain connects TRBV7-2 to TRBJ2-3; no definite D call. There are 12 residues in the CDR3. The V end lost 1 base, the J end lost 5 bases, and 4 bases lay between the germline ends. CDR1 and CDR2 from the germline V gene are SGHTA and FQGNSA.